This TCR beta chain was captured in a study of response to subunit inactivated influenza vaccine. Trimming removed 0 bases at V and 3 bases at J, with 8 bases between. Germline CDR1 GTSNPN, CDR2 SVGIG (reference sequence). The CDR3 extends over 13 amino acids. In TCRdb, the RT-PCR reads were re-called with MiXCR into one record per CDR3 protein. The table has about 650,000 distinct CDR3 sequences, less than 15% seen once. Notes on the study in general: Authors suggested seasonal influenza vaccinations each recruit few new T cells.

For this clonotype: No antigen is known for it.

The sample in question was PBMCs from blood, obtained roughly 2 weeks before vaccination. This receptor was taken from a man aged 50 to 59 who received an inactivated influenza vaccine. This chain links TRBV30 with TRBJ2-5; the D is unclear. The CDR3: CAWSVVVEETQYF. The DNA of the CDR3 is TGTGCCTGGAGTGTTGTAGTAGAAGAGACCCAGTACTTC.